Listed below are T cell receptor beta chains from one sample, sequenced in a study of blood T cell repertoires in COVID-19. The protocol was immunoSEQ multiplex PCR, while the TCRdb copy is restricted to in-frame clones and leaves out a portion. Among about 130,000 clones, roughly 80% were seen once, and the ten largest hold about 5.5%. What was sequenced was peripheral blood. The receptors come from a man aged 80 or over with COVID-19, enrolled during active disease. Each CDR3 is given with its conserved first and last residue. Each record gives: J gene, clone size, D gene, V gene, CDR3 DNA, CDR3 protein. A D gene is named only where the DNA matches it firmly. Not all rows give a size; the values are once, few, many and, for expanded clones, a class.

j_call: TRBJ1-5; clone_size: few; d_call: NA; v_call: TRBV28; cdr3_nt: TGTGCCAGCAGTTCCTTCTATAGCAATCAGCCCCAGCATTTT; cdr3_aa: CASSSFYSNQPQHF
j_call: TRBJ2-1; clone_size: NA; d_call: TRBD2; v_call: TRBV4-1; cdr3_nt: TGCGCCAGCAGCCTGAGACGAGTCGACGGCCTAGCGGGAGACCATGAGCAGTTCTTC; cdr3_aa: CASSLRRVDGLAGDHEQFF
j_call: TRBJ2-3; clone_size: NA; d_call: TRBD2; v_call: TRBV3-1/TRBV3-2; cdr3_nt: TGTGCCAGCAGCCAAGAATTCGGTTTGGGACTAGCGGGAGTGTACAGCACAGATACGCAGTATTTT; cdr3_aa: CASSQEFGLGLAGVYSTDTQYF
j_call: TRBJ2-1; clone_size: NA; d_call: TRBD2; v_call: TRBV6-4; cdr3_nt: TGTGCCAGCAGTGGAGCGGGAGGCTACAATGAGCAGTTCTTC; cdr3_aa: CASSGAGGYNEQFF
j_call: TRBJ2-3; clone_size: NA; d_call: TRBD2; v_call: TRBV7-8; cdr3_nt: TGTGCCAGCAGCCCCGGGACTACCTACACAGATACGCAGTATTTT; cdr3_aa: CASSPGTTYTDTQYF
j_call: TRBJ2-7; clone_size: NA; d_call: TRBD2; v_call: TRBV7-3; cdr3_nt: TGTGCCAGCAGCTCCTCCCTAGCGGGCGAGCAGTACTTC; cdr3_aa: CASSSSLAGEQYF
j_call: TRBJ2-1; clone_size: NA; d_call: TRBD2; v_call: TRBV6-5; cdr3_nt: TGTGCCAGCAGTCCCGGGACTAGCCTGGAGACGGAGTTCTTC; cdr3_aa: CASSPGTSLETEFF
j_call: TRBJ1-4; clone_size: NA; d_call: TRBD1; v_call: TRBV24-1; cdr3_nt: TGTGCCACCAGTTCGGGACAGCATAATGAAAAACTGTTTTTT; cdr3_aa: CATSSGQHNEKLFF
j_call: TRBJ1-2; clone_size: NA; d_call: TRBD1; v_call: TRBV27; cdr3_nt: TGTGCCAGCAGTTTCCACGGACAGGCGACCTATGGCTACACCTTC; cdr3_aa: CASSFHGQATYGYTF
j_call: TRBJ2-2; clone_size: NA; d_call: TRBD2; v_call: TRBV2; cdr3_nt: TGTGCCAGCAGTGACACGAGCGGGAGGTCGCCGGCCGGGGAGCTGTTTTTT; cdr3_aa: CASSDTSGRSPAGELFF
j_call: TRBJ2-1; clone_size: NA; d_call: NA; v_call: TRBV6-5; cdr3_nt: TGTGCCAGCAGTTACTCGCACTTACTATCCTACAATGAGCAGTTCTTC; cdr3_aa: CASSYSHLLSYNEQFF
j_call: TRBJ2-5; clone_size: NA; d_call: TRBD2; v_call: TRBV5-1; cdr3_nt: TGCGCCAGCAGCTTGGGAGGACTAGCGGGAGGTCTCCAAGAGACCCAGTACTTC; cdr3_aa: CASSLGGLAGGLQETQYF
j_call: TRBJ1-2; clone_size: NA; d_call: NA; v_call: TRBV28; cdr3_nt: TGTGCCATACGGACAGACTCCTATGGCTACACCTTC; cdr3_aa: CAIRTDSYGYTF
j_call: TRBJ2-1; clone_size: NA; d_call: TRBD2; v_call: TRBV28; cdr3_nt: TGTGCCAGCAGTTTGCCGACCGGGACTAGCGGGAGGATGATGAATGAGCAGTTCTTC; cdr3_aa: CASSLPTGTSGRMMNEQFF
j_call: TRBJ2-7; clone_size: NA; d_call: TRBD2; v_call: TRBV10-2; cdr3_nt: TGCGCCAGCAGCCCCGGACTAGCGCCAACCTACGAGCAGTACTTC; cdr3_aa: CASSPGLAPTYEQYF
j_call: TRBJ2-4; clone_size: NA; d_call: NA; v_call: TRBV7-3; cdr3_nt: TGTGCCAGCAGCCTGGGAGTCAGTGCGGCCAAAAACATTCAGTACTTC; cdr3_aa: CASSLGVSAAKNIQYF
j_call: TRBJ1-1; clone_size: NA; d_call: NA; v_call: TRBV27; cdr3_nt: TGTGCCAGCAGCCGAGGGGGGAACACTGAAGCTTTCTTT; cdr3_aa: CASSRGGNTEAFF
j_call: TRBJ2-2; clone_size: NA; d_call: NA; v_call: TRBV12-3/TRBV12-4; cdr3_nt: TGTGCCAGCAGTCAGGACACCGGGGAGCTGTTTTTT; cdr3_aa: CASSQDTGELFF
j_call: TRBJ2-1; clone_size: NA; d_call: TRBD2; v_call: TRBV18; cdr3_nt: TGTGCCAGCTCACCAACACTAGCGGTTTACAATGAGCAGTTCTTC; cdr3_aa: CASSPTLAVYNEQFF
j_call: TRBJ2-7; clone_size: NA; d_call: NA; v_call: TRBV11-2; cdr3_nt: TGTGCCAGCAGCTTAGCAGGGTCGGGTGCCCACGAGCAGTACTTC; cdr3_aa: CASSLAGSGAHEQYF
j_call: TRBJ1-2; clone_size: NA; d_call: NA; v_call: TRBV7-3; cdr3_nt: TGTGCCAGCAGCGACCAGACTTCTAGGGGCTACACCTTC; cdr3_aa: CASSDQTSRGYTF
j_call: TRBJ2-3; clone_size: NA; d_call: TRBD2; v_call: TRBV3-1/TRBV3-2; cdr3_nt: TGTGCCAGCAGCCAAACTAGCGGGAGTGCAGATACGCAGTATTTT; cdr3_aa: CASSQTSGSADTQYF
j_call: TRBJ1-5; clone_size: NA; d_call: NA; v_call: TRBV4-1; cdr3_nt: TGCGCCAGCGCCCTCCAGGGGACGGGCAATCAGCCCCAGCATTTT; cdr3_aa: CASALQGTGNQPQHF
j_call: TRBJ1-5; clone_size: NA; d_call: NA; v_call: TRBV6-6; cdr3_nt: TGTGCCGCGACTCAGGGGAGTCAGCCCCAGCATTTT; cdr3_aa: CAATQGSQPQHF
j_call: TRBJ2-3; clone_size: NA; d_call: NA; v_call: TRBV9; cdr3_nt: TGTGCCAGCAGCTTAACGCCGGGACAAGGCACAGATACGCAGTATTTT; cdr3_aa: CASSLTPGQGTDTQYF
j_call: TRBJ1-1; clone_size: few; d_call: NA; v_call: TRBV2; cdr3_nt: TGTGCCAGCAGTGAAGCGGTGGGGCGGCCTGAAGCTTTCTTT; cdr3_aa: CASSEAVGRPEAFF